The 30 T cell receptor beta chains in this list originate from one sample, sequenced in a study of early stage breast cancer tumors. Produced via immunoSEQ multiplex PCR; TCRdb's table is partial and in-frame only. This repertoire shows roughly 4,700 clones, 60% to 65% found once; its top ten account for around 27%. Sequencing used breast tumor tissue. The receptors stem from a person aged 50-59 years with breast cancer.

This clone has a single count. The CDR3, as DNA: TGTGCCAGCAGCCAAGTTGGGGGGGTGGGACAAGAGACCCAGTACTTC. Amino acids: CASSQVGGVGQETQYF. The rearrangement joins TRBV4-2 to TRBJ2-5; TRBD2 matches at 7 bases. The CDR3 runs to 16 residues. The V gene end was trimmed by 1 base and the J gene end by 2 bases; junction bases not matched to a gene: 7. In germline, CDR1 is LGHNA, CDR2 YNFKEQ.

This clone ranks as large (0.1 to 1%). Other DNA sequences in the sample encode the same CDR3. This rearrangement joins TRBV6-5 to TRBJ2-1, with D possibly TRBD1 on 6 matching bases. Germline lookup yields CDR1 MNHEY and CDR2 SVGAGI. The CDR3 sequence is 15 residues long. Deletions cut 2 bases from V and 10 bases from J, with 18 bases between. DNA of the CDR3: TGTGCCAGCAGTTACGGGGCAGGGGCTAGCAACGAGCAGTTCTTC. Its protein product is CASSYGAGASNEQFF.

CDR3 residues: CASSPIAGYSYEQYF. Written as DNA, the CDR3 is TGTGCCAGCAGTCCTATAGCGGGATACTCCTACGAGCAGTACTTC. This sequence joins TRBV6-5 and TRBJ2-7; 8 bases are shared with TRBD2. V was pared by 5 bases and J by 0 bases, with 6 bases of the junction left unmatched. The germline V gene encodes CDR1 MNHEY and CDR2 SVGAGI. The CDR3 loop spans 15 amino acids.

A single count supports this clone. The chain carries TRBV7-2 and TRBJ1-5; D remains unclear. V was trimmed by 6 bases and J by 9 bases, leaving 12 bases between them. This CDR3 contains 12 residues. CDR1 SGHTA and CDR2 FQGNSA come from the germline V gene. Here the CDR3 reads CASSEPAGPQHF. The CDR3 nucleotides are TGTGCCAGCAGTGAACCCGCGGGGCCCCAGCATTTT.

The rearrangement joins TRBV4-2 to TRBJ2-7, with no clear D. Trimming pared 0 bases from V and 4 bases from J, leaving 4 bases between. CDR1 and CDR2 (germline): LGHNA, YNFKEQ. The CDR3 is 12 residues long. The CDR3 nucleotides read TGTGCCAGCAGCCAAGATGGTTACGAGCAGTACTTC. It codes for CASSQDGYEQYF.

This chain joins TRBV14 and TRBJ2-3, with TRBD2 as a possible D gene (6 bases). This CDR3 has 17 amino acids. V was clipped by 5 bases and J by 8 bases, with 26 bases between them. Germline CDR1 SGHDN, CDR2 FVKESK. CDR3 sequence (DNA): TGTGCCAGCAGCTCCAACCTCGGGATAGCGGCTCCAGCTACGCAGTATTTT. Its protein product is CASSSNLGIAAPATQYF.

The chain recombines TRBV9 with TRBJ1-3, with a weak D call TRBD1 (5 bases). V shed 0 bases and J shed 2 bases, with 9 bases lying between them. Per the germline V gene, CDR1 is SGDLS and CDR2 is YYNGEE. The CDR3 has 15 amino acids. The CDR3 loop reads CASSVAGETGNTIYF. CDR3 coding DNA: TGTGCCAGCAGCGTAGCGGGGGAGACTGGAAACACCATATATTTT. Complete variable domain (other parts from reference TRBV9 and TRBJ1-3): DSGVTQTPKHLITATGQRVTLRCSPRSGDLSVYWYQQSLDQGLQFLIQYYNGEERAKGNILERFSAQQFPDLHSELNLSSLELGDSALYFCASSVAGETGNTIYFGEGSWLTVV.

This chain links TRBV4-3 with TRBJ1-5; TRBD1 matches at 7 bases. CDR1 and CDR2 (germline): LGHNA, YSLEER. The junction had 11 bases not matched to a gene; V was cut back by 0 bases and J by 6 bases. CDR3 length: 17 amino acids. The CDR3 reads CASSQDLVTGWGQPQHF. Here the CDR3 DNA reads TGCGCCAGCAGCCAAGATCTTGTGACAGGGTGGGGTCAGCCCCAGCATTTT.

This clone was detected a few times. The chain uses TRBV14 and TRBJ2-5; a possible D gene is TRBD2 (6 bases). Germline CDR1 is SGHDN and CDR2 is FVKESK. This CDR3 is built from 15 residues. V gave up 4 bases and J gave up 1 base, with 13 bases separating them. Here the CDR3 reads CASSPPGGIQETQYF. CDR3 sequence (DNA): TGTGCCAGCAGCCCCCCCGGGGGAATCCAAGAGACCCAGTACTTC.

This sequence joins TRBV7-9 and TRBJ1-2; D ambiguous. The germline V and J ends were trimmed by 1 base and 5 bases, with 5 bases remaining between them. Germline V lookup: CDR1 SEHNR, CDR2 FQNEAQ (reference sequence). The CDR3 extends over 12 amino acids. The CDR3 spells CASSLGDYGYTF. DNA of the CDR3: TGTGCCAGCAGCTTAGGGGATTATGGCTACACCTTC.

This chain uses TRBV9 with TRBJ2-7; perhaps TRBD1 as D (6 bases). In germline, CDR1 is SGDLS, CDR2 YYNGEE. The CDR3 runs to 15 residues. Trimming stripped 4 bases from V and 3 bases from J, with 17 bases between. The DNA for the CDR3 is TGTGCCAGCAGCCCCTCGGCAGGGGAAAACTACGAGCAGTACTTC. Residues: CASSPSAGENYEQYF.

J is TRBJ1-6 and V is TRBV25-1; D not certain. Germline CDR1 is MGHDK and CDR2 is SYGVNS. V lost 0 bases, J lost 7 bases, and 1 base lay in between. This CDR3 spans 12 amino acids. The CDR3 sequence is CASSEYNSPLHF. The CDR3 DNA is TGTGCCAGCAGTGAATACAATTCACCCCTCCACTTT.

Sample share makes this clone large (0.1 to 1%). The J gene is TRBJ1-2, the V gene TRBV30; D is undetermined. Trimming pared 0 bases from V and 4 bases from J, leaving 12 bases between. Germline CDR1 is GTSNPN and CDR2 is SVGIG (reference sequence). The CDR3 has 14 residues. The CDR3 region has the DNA TGTGCCTGGAGTGTACGGAGCAGGAGCTATGGCTACACCTTC. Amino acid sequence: CAWSVRSRSYGYTF.

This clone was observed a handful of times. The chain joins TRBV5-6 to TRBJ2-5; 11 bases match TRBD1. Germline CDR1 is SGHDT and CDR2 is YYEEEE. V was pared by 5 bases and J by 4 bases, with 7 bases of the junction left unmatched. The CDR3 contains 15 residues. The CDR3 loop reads CASRTVGTGGETQYF. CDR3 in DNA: TGTGCCAGCAGGACTGTTGGGACAGGGGGAGAGACCCAGTACTTC.

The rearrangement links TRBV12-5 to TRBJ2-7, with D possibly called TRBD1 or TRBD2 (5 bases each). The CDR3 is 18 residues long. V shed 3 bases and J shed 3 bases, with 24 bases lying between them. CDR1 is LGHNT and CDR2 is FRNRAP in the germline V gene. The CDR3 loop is CASGFSLTGTLDIYEQYF. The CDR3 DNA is TGTGCTAGTGGTTTCAGCCTTACCGGGACCCTGGACATCTACGAGCAGTACTTC. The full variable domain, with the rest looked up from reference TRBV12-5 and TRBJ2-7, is DARVTQTPRHKVTEMGQEVTMRCQPILGHNTVFWYRQTMMQGLELLAYFRNRAPLDDSGMPKDRFSAEMPDATLATLKIQPSEPRDSAVYFCASGFSLTGTLDIYEQYFGPGTRLTVT.

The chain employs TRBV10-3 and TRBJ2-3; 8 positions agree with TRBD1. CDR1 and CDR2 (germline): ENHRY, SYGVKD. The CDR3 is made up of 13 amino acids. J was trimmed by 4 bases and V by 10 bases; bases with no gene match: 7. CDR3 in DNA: TGTGCCACCTCAGGGGGCGCCGCAGATACGCAGTATTTT. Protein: CATSGGAADTQYF.

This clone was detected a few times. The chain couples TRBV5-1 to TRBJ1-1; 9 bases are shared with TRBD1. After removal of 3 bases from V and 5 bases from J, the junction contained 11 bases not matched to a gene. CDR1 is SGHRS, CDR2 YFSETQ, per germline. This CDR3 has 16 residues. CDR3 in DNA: TGCGCCAGCAGCTGGGATGCGGACAGGGGAGGGACTGAAGCTTTCTTT. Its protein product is CASSWDADRGGTEAFF.

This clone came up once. CDR3 coding DNA: TGTGCCAGCTCACCACAGGGGGGCGAACACACTGAAGCTTTCTTT. Amino acids: CASSPQGGEHTEAFF. The V gene is TRBV18, the J gene TRBJ1-1, with a weak D call TRBD1 (6 bases). Germline CDR1 is KGHSH and CDR2 is LQKENI. The CDR3 covers 15 residues. Between the trimmed V and J ends, which lost 1 base and 3 bases, there was a span of 12 bases.

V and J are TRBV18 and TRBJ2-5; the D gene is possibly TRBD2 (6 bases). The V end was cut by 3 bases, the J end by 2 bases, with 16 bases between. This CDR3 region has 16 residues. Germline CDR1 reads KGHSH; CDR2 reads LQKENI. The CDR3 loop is CASSPLGGGRQETQYF. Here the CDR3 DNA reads TGTGCCAGCTCACCCCTCGGTGGGGGGAGGCAAGAGACCCAGTACTTC.

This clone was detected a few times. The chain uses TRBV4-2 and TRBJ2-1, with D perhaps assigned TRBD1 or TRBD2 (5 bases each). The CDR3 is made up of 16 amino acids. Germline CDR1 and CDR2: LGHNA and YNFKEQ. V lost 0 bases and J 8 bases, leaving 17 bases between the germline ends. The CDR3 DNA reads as TGTGCCAGCAGCCAAGACCCCGGGACGTGGGTACATGAGCAGTTCTTC. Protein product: CASSQDPGTWVHEQFF.

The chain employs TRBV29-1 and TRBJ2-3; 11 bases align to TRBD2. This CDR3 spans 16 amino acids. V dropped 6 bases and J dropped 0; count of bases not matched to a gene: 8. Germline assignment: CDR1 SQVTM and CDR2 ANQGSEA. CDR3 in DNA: TGCAGCGTCACCCCCGGGACTAGCGGTAGCACAGATACGCAGTATTTT. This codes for CSVTPGTSGSTDTQYF.

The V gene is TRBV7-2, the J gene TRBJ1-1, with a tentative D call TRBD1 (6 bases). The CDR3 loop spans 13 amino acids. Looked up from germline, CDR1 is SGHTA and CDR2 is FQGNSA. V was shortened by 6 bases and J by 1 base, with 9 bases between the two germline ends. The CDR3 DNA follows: TGTGCCAGCAGGGCGGGACAGAACACTGAAGCTTTCTTT. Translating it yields CASRAGQNTEAFF.

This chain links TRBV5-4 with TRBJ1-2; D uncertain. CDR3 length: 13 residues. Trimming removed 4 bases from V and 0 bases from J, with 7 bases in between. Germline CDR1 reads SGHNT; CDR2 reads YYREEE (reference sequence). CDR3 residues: CASSPTANYGYTF. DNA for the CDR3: TGTGCCAGCAGCCCCACAGCTAACTATGGCTACACCTTC.

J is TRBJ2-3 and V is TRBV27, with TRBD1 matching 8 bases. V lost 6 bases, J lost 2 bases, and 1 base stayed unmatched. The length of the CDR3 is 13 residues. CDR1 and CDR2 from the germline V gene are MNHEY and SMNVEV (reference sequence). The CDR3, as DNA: TGTGCCAGCAGGACAGGGGACACAGATACGCAGTATTTT. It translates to CASRTGDTDTQYF.

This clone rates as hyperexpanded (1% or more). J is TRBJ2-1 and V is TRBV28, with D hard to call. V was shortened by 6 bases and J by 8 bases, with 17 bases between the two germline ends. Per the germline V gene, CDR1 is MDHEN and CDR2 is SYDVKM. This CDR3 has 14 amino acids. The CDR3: CASSLSSSGYEQFF. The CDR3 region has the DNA TGTGCCAGCAGCCTCTCTTCTTCCGGGTATGAGCAGTTCTTC.

The CDR3 nucleotides read TGTGCCAGCAGCTGGTCACAGGGGACCGGGGAGCTGTTTTTT. This codes for CASSWSQGTGELFF. This rearrangement joins TRBV5-6 to TRBJ2-2, with TRBD1 matching over 7 bases. V dropped 3 bases and J dropped 5; count of bases not matched to a gene: 4. From germline, CDR1 is SGHDT and CDR2 YYEEEE. This CDR3 region has 14 residues.

The CDR3 region has the DNA TGTGCCAGCAGCCAGGACACACTCTCTGGAAACACCATATATTTT. It encodes CASSQDTLSGNTIYF. This chain connects TRBV7-2 to TRBJ1-3; tentatively, D is TRBD1 (5 bases). The CDR3 is 15 amino acids. Germline CDR1 reads SGHTA; CDR2 reads FQGNSA. The germline V and J ends were trimmed by 5 bases and 0 bases, with 11 bases remaining between them.

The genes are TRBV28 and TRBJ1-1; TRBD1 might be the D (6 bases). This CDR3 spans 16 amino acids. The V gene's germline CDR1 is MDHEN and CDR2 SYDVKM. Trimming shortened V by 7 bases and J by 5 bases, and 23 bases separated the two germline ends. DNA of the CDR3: TGTGCCAGCAAATTTAACGATGGGGGCGGCGGGACTGAAGCTTTCTTT. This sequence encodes CASKFNDGGGGTEAFF.

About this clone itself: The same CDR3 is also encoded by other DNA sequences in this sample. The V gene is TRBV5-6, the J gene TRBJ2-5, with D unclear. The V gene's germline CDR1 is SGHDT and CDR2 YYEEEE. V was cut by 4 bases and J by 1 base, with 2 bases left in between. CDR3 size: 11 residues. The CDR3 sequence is CASSRQETQYF. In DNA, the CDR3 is TGTGCCAGCAGCCGCCAAGAGACCCAGTACTTC.

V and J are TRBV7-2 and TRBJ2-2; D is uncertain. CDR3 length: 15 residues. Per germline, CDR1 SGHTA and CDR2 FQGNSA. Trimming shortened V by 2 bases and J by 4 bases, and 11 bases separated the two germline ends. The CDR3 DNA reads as TGTGCCAGCAGCTTAAACCTAATAGGCACCGGGGAGCTGTTTTTT. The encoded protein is CASSLNLIGTGELFF.